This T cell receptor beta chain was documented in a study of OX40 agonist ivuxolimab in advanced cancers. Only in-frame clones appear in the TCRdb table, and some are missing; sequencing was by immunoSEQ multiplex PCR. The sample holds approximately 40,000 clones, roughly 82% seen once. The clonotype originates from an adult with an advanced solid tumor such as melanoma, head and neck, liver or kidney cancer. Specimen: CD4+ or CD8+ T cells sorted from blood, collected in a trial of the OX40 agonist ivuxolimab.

DNA of the CDR3: TGTGCCAGCAGCTTGCCCGTCCCCTACGAGCAGTACTTC. This codes for CASSLPVPYEQYF. The chain links TRBV11-2 to TRBJ2-7; D not certain. The germline CDR1 and CDR2 sequences are SGHAT and FQNNGV. V lost 3 bases, J lost 2 bases, and 8 bases lay in between. The CDR3 runs 13 residues.